The 19 T cell receptor beta chains in this list originate from one sample, sequenced in a study of T cell repertoires in cytomegalovirus infection. TCRdb reprocessed the reads via MiXCR and lists one record per CDR3 protein. The sample has 300,000 to 450,000 distinct CDR3 sequences, 15% to 20% seen once; the top ten hold 8.7%. Sequencing was done on a sample of PBMCs. The receptors come from a human donor in good health (CMV status not recorded). Some clones in this sample may be carry-over from other donors' samples.

This clonotype occurred many times. The gene calls are TRBV12-3 or TRBV12-4 and TRBJ2-5, with D maybe TRBD1 (7 bases). V lost 6 bases and J lost 4, with 24 bases in between. The CDR3 has 17 amino acids. CDR3 coding DNA: TGTGCCAGCAGCTTTCGACAGGGTTCGGGGGCGGGAGAGACCCAGTACTTC. Amino acid sequence: CASSFRQGSGAGETQYF.

In this sample, this clonotype turned up a few times. This sequence joins TRBV6-1 and TRBJ1-5, with D unresolved. This CDR3 region has 13 residues. Germline V lookup: CDR1 MNHNS, CDR2 SASEGT. V was cut by 4 bases and J by 3 bases, with 7 bases left in between. The CDR3 coding sequence is TGTGCCAGCAGTGGTCGCGTCAATCAGCCCCAGCATTTT. Amino acids: CASSGRVNQPQHF.

The genes are TRBV29-1 and TRBJ2-1; 12 bases agree with TRBD2. V gave up 6 bases and J gave up 8 bases; unmatched junction bases: 5. Germline lookup yields CDR1 SQVTM and CDR2 ANQGSEA. The CDR3 loop spans 13 amino acids. CDR3: CSVTSGSKDEQFF. The CDR3 DNA is TGCAGCGTGACTAGCGGGAGTAAAGATGAGCAGTTCTTC.

A note on this clonotype: A single base separates this from a much larger clone, so it may be a read error. This chain uses TRBV12-3 or TRBV12-4 with TRBJ1-1; a weak D match, TRBD1 (5 bases). This CDR3 comprises 14 residues. CDR3 nucleotide sequence: TGTGCCAGCAGTTTTGATTGGGGGAACACTGAATCTTTCTTT. Translating it yields CASSFDWGNTESFF.

The genes are TRBV6-2 or TRBV6-3 and TRBJ2-7; unclear D gene. CDR1 and CDR2 from the germline V gene are MNHEY and SVGEGT. This CDR3 is built from 14 residues. The V end lost 7 bases, the J end lost 1 base, and 14 bases lay between the germline ends. CDR3 nucleotide sequence: TGTGCCAGCATGGGGATTTTCCGTTCCTACGAGCAGTACTTC. This sequence encodes CASMGIFRSYEQYF.

The chain employs TRBV5-1 and TRBJ2-3; 7 nucleotides align to TRBD2. This CDR3 is built from 15 residues. V shed 4 bases and J 4 bases; nucleotides not matched to a gene: 9. In germline, CDR1 is SGHRS, CDR2 YFSETQ. The CDR3: CASSPSGDGADTQYF. The CDR3 DNA sequence: TGCGCCAGCAGCCCGAGCGGGGATGGCGCAGATACGCAGTATTTT.

The V gene is TRBV2, the J gene TRBJ1-6; 7 nucleotides match TRBD1. In germline, CDR1 is SNHLY, CDR2 FYNNEI. CDR3 length: 15 residues. Trimming at V came to 10 bases and at J to 10 bases, leaving 16 bases not matched to a gene. The CDR3 spells CAIQTALTGRSPLHF. CDR3 DNA: TGTGCCATCCAGACCGCCTTGACAGGGAGGTCACCCCTCCACTTT.

This clonotype was counted only a few times. The chain has TRBV29-1 and TRBJ2-1, with D unresolved. Germline CDR1 reads SQVTM; CDR2 reads ANQGSEA. The CDR3 loop spans 13 amino acids. V dropped 1 base and J dropped 9 bases, with 13 bases sitting between them. The CDR3 DNA reads as TGCAGCGTTGAAGGGACCTTTATTGGTGAGCAGTTCTTC. It yields the protein CSVEGTFIGEQFF.

The chain joins TRBV4-1 to TRBJ2-1, with D perhaps matching TRBD1 (5 bases). V lost 3 bases, J lost 6 bases, and 9 bases lay in between. Looked up from germline, CDR1 is MGHRA and CDR2 is YSYEKL. CDR3 length: 13 amino acids. The CDR3 loop reads CASSHPGFNEQFF. In DNA form, the CDR3 reads TGCGCCAGCAGCCATCCAGGGTTCAATGAGCAGTTCTTC.

This clonotype showed up many times. The J gene is TRBJ2-1, the V gene TRBV7-8; D is unresolved. Trimming pared 1 base from V and 2 bases from J, leaving 9 bases between. Germline CDR1 and CDR2: SGHVS and FQNEAQ. There are 15 residues in the CDR3. This CDR3 is CASSLGGGAYNEQFF. The CDR3 nucleotides read TGTGCCAGCAGCTTAGGTGGCGGAGCCTACAATGAGCAGTTCTTC.

Only a few counts were recorded for this clonotype. V usage is TRBV3-1 and J usage is TRBJ1-2; D ambiguous. The V gene's germline CDR1 is LGHDT and CDR2 YNNKEL (reference sequence). The CDR3 is made up of 15 amino acids. V dropped 1 base and J dropped 4 bases, with 13 bases sitting between them. This chain's CDR3 is CASSQGSARSYGYTF. CDR3 sequence (DNA): TGTGCCAGCAGCCAAGGATCAGCTCGGAGCTATGGCTACACCTTC.

This clonotype was picked up a small number of times. CDR3 bases: TGTGCCAGCAGGGCGTTTGTGGGGGGGCCCTACAATGAGCAGTTCTTC. As protein: CASRAFVGGPYNEQFF. J is TRBJ2-1 and V is TRBV12-3 or TRBV12-4; possible D gene TRBD2, 7 bases. The V and J ends lost 6 bases and 2 bases respectively, with 17 bases between them. The CDR3 length is 16 residues.

This clonotype was seen at least ten times. V gene TRBV12-3 or TRBV12-4 combines with J gene TRBJ2-4; 8 nucleotides align to TRBD1. The CDR3 covers 15 residues. V was pared by 6 bases and J by 3 bases, with 7 bases of the junction left unmatched. The CDR3 sequence: CASSWTGIGKNIQYF. CDR3 DNA sequence: TGTGCCAGCAGCTGGACAGGGATAGGCAAAAACATTCAGTACTTC.

The sample holds a few counts of this clonotype. This chain joins TRBV4-3 and TRBJ2-3, with D perhaps assigned TRBD1 or TRBD2 (5 bases each). Trimming removed 0 bases from V and 2 bases from J, with 9 bases in between. This CDR3 region has 15 residues. Germline-derived CDR1 and CDR2 are LGHNA and YSLEER. The CDR3 bases are TGCGCCAGCAGCCAAGATTGGGGGAACACAGATACGCAGTATTTT. This gives the protein CASSQDWGNTDTQYF.

As concerns this clonotype: As the CDR3 is not closed by the conserved phenylalanine or tryptophan, this likely results from a read error. The gene calls are TRBV27 and TRBJ2-1; tentatively, D is TRBD2 (7 bases). The germline V and J ends were trimmed by 2 bases and 11 bases, with 16 bases remaining between them. CDR3 size: 14 residues. Germline CDR1 MNHEY, CDR2 SMNVEV (reference sequence). CDR3 sequence reads: CASSLRGGAMQQFL. In DNA form, the CDR3 reads TGTGCCAGCAGTTTAAGGGGGGGGGCCATGCAGCAGTTCTTA.

Comments on this clonotype: Its ends do not fully match the called genes, so a read error is possible. The CDR3 coding sequence is TGCAGCGTTGAAGTTTTAGCGGGAGGGTTTCACTTC. Translating gives CSVEVLAGGFHF. The V call is TRBV29-1, the J call TRBJ2-1, with TRBD2 identical over 11 bases. The CDR3 is 12 residues long. CDR1 SQVTM and CDR2 ANQGSEA come from the germline V gene.

The chain combines TRBV6-1 with TRBJ2-1; D unclear. CDR3 length: 12 amino acids. V was trimmed by 7 bases and J by 15 bases, leaving 19 bases between them. In germline, CDR1 is MNHNS, CDR2 SASEGT. CDR3 protein: CASIAPGPLSFF. The CDR3 DNA follows: TGTGCCAGCATTGCCCCCGGGCCTCTTTCGTTCTTC.

This clonotype was seen a handful of times. The J gene is TRBJ2-5, the V gene TRBV11-1; D is ambiguous. V was trimmed by 5 bases and J by 3 bases, leaving 7 bases between them. CDR1 SGHAT and CDR2 FQDESV come from the germline V gene (reference sequence). The CDR3 is 12 residues long. The CDR3 coding sequence is TGTGCCAGCAGCCGTCCCGAAGAGACCCAGTACTTC. It yields the protein CASSRPEETQYF.

The sample holds many counts of this clonotype. V usage is TRBV4-3 and J usage is TRBJ1-1; D is uncertain. The CDR3 has 15 amino acids. Germline assignment: CDR1 LGHNA and CDR2 YSLEER. Trimming shortened V by 0 bases and J by 0 bases, and 8 bases separated the two germline ends. CDR3 bases: TGCGCCAGCAGCCAAGAAGCGGGGTTGAACACTGAAGCTTTCTTT. Encoded protein: CASSQEAGLNTEAFF.